The rows below give T cell receptor beta chains drawn from one sample of a study of cytomegalovirus exposure and HLA in healthy donors. The data were produced by immunoSEQ multiplex PCR, yet TCRdb's version contains in-frame clones alone and is incomplete. The sample yields more than 80,000 clones, less than 85% seen once. Material: PBMCs. All receptors derive from a woman aged 60-75 years in good health and CMV-seropositive. CDR3s include the opening cysteine and the closing phenylalanine or tryptophan. D genes are given only for firm matches. Some rows have no size entry. The others give once, few or many, or a class for an expanded clone.

V gene	D gene	clone size	J gene	CDR3 DNA	CDR3 protein
TRBV27	.	.	TRBJ1-2	TGTGCCAGCAGTTCCCCACGAGGGCCCGACTATGGCTACACCTTC	CASSSPRGPDYGYTF
TRBV5-1	.	once	TRBJ2-3	TGCGCCAGCAGCTTTCTAACAGATACGCAGTATTTT	CASSFLTDTQYF
TRBV27	.	.	TRBJ2-2	TGTGCCAGCAGGCAGGGGCCCGGGGAGCTGTTTTTT	CASRQGPGELFF
TRBV13	.	.	TRBJ1-1	TGTGCCAGCAGCTTAGGCAGGTGGATAGAGGCTTTCTTT	CASSLGRWIEAFF
TRBV7-9	.	.	TRBJ2-1	TGTGCCAGCAGCTTAGCCCTAGGAAATGAGCAGTTCTTC	CASSLALGNEQFF
TRBV25-1	TRBD1	.	TRBJ1-2	TGTGCCAGCAGTGAACCCGGACAGGGGGGACACTATGGCTACACCTTC	CASSEPGQGGHYGYTF
TRBV11-2	.	once	TRBJ1-2	TGTGCCAGCAGCTTGGACATTAACTATGGCTACACCTTC	CASSLDINYGYTF
TRBV19	TRBD2	.	TRBJ2-3	TGTGCCAGTAGTATCCGCGGCCTAGCGGGCAACCGGGATACGCAGTATTTT	CASSIRGLAGNRDTQYF
TRBV13	TRBD1	.	TRBJ2-7	TGTGCCAGCAGCTTAGAAGGGGGCTCGGAGCAGTACTTC	CASSLEGGSEQYF
TRBV28	TRBD1	.	TRBJ2-3	TGTGCCAGCAGATATAGGGACAGGGGGAAATCAGATACGCAGTATTTT	CASRYRDRGKSDTQYF
TRBV4-1	.	.	TRBJ2-3	TGCGCCAGCAGCCAAGCAGGCACAGATACGCAGTATTTT	CASSQAGTDTQYF
TRBV5-6	.	.	TRBJ1-5	TGTGCCAGCAGGAACAGGTTCCTAGGGGGCAATCAGCCCCAGCATTTT	CASRNRFLGGNQPQHF
TRBV5-4	TRBD1	.	TRBJ1-3	TGTGCCAGCAGCACAGGGGGGGGAAACACCATATATTTT	CASSTGGGNTIYF
TRBV5-1	.	.	TRBJ1-2	TGCGCCAGCAGCTTGAACGGAGCCTCCTATGGCTACACCTTC	CASSLNGASYGYTF
TRBV28	TRBD1	few	TRBJ1-1	TGTGCCAGCAGGGTGACGGGACAGGCGAAGAACACTGAAGCTTTCTTT	CASRVTGQAKNTEAFF
TRBV6-5	TRBD1	few	TRBJ1-4	TGTGCCAGCAGTGCAGGGGGCGCGAGCGAAAAACTGTTTTTT	CASSAGGASEKLFF
TRBV27	.	.	TRBJ2-3	TGTGCCAGCAGATTCCTAGGCACAGATACGCAGTATTTT	CASRFLGTDTQYF
TRBV6-5	.	.	TRBJ2-1	TGTGCCAGCATCTCCCGGGGTGCCGGCAATGAGCAGTTCTTC	CASISRGAGNEQFF
TRBV9	TRBD1	.	TRBJ1-4	TGTGCCAGCGGGACAGGAGCTAATGAAAAACTGTTTTTT	CASGTGANEKLFF
TRBV23-1	TRBD2	few	TRBJ2-2	TGCGCCAGCAGTCGGGAGGGCATTGCGAACACCGGGGAGCTGTTTTTT	CASSREGIANTGELFF
TRBV27	.	once	TRBJ2-7	TGTGCCAGCAGTCCTGGGGACTTTTACGAGCAGTACTTC	CASSPGDFYEQYF
TRBV10-3	TRBD2	.	TRBJ2-7	TGTGCCATCAGAGCTGGGGCGGGAGGGTCCTACGAGCAGTACTTC	CAIRAGAGGSYEQYF
TRBV13	TRBD2	once	TRBJ2-3	TGTGCCAGCAGCCCCGGGACTAGCGGAAAGTCAGATACGCAGTATTTT	CASSPGTSGKSDTQYF
TRBV27	TRBD2	.	TRBJ2-3	TGTGCCAGCAGTTTTAACGGGAGGGCCGAAGATACGCAGTATTTT	CASSFNGRAEDTQYF
TRBV14	TRBD1	once	TRBJ1-2	TGTGCCAGCAGCCAGCGAGGGGGCGGTGGCTACACCTTC	CASSQRGGGGYTF
TRBV6-6	TRBD1	.	TRBJ1-6	TGTGCCAGCAGTTCTGGACAGGGCGGTTCACCCCTCCACTTT	CASSSGQGGSPLHF
TRBV6-1	.	.	TRBJ1-5	TGTGCCAGCAGTGGATACGACTTTCAGCCCCAGCATTTT	CASSGYDFQPQHF